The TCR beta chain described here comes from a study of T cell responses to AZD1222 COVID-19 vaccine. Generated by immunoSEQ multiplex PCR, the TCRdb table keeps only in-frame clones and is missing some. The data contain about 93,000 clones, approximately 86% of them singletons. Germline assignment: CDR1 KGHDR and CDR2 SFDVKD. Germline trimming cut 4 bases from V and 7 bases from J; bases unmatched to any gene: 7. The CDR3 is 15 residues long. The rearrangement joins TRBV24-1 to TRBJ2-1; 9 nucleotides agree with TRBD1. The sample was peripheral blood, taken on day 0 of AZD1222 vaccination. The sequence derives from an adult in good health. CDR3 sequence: CATSDHRDRANEQFF. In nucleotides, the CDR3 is TGTGCCACCAGTGACCACCGGGACAGGGCTAATGAGCAGTTCTTC.